This T cell receptor beta chain was documented in a study of early T cells in non-severe SARS-CoV-2 infection. This CDR3 comprises 13 residues. Trimming left V 0 bases short and J 4 bases short, with 4 bases between. Germline V gene lookup returns CDR1 SGHDN and CDR2 FVKESK. The table lists this clonotype with many counts. Unique molecular identifiers were added to individual cDNA molecules. In TCRdb, the 5' RACE reads were re-called with MiXCR into one record per CDR3 protein. The profile shows 20,000 to 30,000 distinct CDR3 sequences, 4% to 5% of them singletons. Sequenced sample: whole blood. The gene calls are TRBV14 and TRBJ2-1, with D unresolved. The clonotype originates from an adult who was a healthcare worker with PCR-confirmed SARS-CoV-2 infection or an uninfected control (not recorded which). The CDR3 DNA follows: TGTGCCAGCAGCCAAGATCGATACAATGAGCAGTTCTTC. Translated: CASSQDRYNEQFF.